This paragraph covers one T cell receptor beta chain sequence. No antigen is known for it. Qualities for individual bases were not recorded, and no much larger clone is one base off. Focal radiation therapy combined with CTLA-4 blockade (ipilimumab) was tested in patients with chemo-refractory metastatic non-small-cell lung cancer. The sample comes from a study of radiotherapy plus CTLA-4 blockade in lung cancer (dated by TCRdb to between 2017 and 2018). Background for the entire study: Objective responses were observed in 18% of enrolled patients, and disease control was achieved in 31%.

The CDR3 has 16 amino acids, counting the end cysteine and phenylalanine. Solely the CDR3 DNA is kept, with 48 bases framed from the first base. Per the germline V gene (reference sequence), PRHDT is the CDR1 and FYEKMQ is the CDR2. V ends up 5 bases short and J 5 bases short, with an unmatched junction base count of 9. General findings and caveats noted by the study authors: After treatment with radiotherapy and ipilimumab, TCR clones that originated in tumors expanded in peripheral blood. The strongest predictors of response were reported to be early dynamic shifts in blood T cell clones along with a rise in serum interferon-beta following radiation.

Receptors were amplified or captured by the immunoSEQ multiplex PCR assay. In TCRdb, the immuneACCESS table is reduced to in-frame sequences with V and J assigned. These tables do not hold every clone; where another copy was compared, an unresolved V gene accounts for under half, and the others remain unexplained. The sample has 50,000 to 75,000 clones on record, 70% to 80% of them singletons. Clones ranked in the top ten supply around 4.8% of the sample. The sample was peripheral blood, taken from a patient treated with radiotherapy plus ipilimumab. In this chain, TRBV13 is recombined with TRBJ2-1; 10 bases in between match TRBD1. The sequence was obtained from a human donor with non-small cell lung cancer who had a complete response to radiotherapy plus ipilimumab. The bases read TGTGCCAGCAGCGATTCAAGACAGGGGGCCGACAATGAGCAGTTCTTC. Protein translation: CASSDSRQGADNEQFF.